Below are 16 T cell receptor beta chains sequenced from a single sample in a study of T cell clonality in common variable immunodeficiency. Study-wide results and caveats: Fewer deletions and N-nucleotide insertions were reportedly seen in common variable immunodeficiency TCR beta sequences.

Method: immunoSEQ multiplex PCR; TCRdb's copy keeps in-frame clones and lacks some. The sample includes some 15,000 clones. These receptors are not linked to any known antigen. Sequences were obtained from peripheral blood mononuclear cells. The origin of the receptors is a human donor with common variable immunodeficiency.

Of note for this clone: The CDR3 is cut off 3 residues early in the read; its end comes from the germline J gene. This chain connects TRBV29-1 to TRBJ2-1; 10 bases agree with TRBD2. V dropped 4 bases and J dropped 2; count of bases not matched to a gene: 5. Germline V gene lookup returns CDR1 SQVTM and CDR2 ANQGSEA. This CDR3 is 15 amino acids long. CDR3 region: CSVGASGSPYNEQFF. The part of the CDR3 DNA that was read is TGCAGCGTTGGGGCTAGCGGGAGTCCCTACAATGAG.

The CDR3 DNA, read in part, is TGTGCCAGCAAAGGGGGCAGCTCCTACAATGAG. The encoded protein is CASKGGSSYNE. The whole CDR3 is CASKGGSSYNEQFF. The V gene is TRBV13, the J gene TRBJ2-1; 7 bases map to TRBD1. The sequenced fragment ends 3 residues before the CDR3 boundary, so the rest is inferred from the germline J gene. Per the germline V gene, CDR1 is PRHDT and CDR2 is FYEKMQ (reference sequence). With 7 bases clipped from V and 0 bases from J, the junction kept 3 bases outside the gene matches. The CDR3 has 14 residues.

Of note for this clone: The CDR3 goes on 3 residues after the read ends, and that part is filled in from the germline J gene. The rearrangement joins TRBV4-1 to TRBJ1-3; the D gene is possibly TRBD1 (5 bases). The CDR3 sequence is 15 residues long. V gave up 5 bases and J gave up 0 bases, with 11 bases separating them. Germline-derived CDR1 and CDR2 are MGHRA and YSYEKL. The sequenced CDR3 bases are TGCGCCAGCAGCAAAGGACACCTCTCTGGAAACACC. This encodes CASSKGHLSGNT. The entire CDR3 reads CASSKGHLSGNTIYF.

This CDR3 is CASSPGTSGGMQGELFF. CDR3 DNA, as far as it was read: TGTGCCAGCTCACCAGGGACTAGCGGGGGAATGCAAGGGGAG. The genes are TRBV18 and TRBJ2-2; 14 positions match TRBD2. The read falls 3 residues short of the CDR3 end, and the missing part is taken from the germline J gene. This CDR3 is 17 amino acids long. With 2 bases clipped from V and 8 bases from J, the junction kept 7 bases outside the gene matches. Germline CDR1 and CDR2: KGHSH and LQKENI.

The part of the CDR3 DNA that was read is TGCAGTGCTAGAGATATGACAGGGGAAGAGACC. As protein: CSARDMTGEET. The complete CDR3 reads CSARDMTGEETQYF. This sequence joins TRBV20-1 and TRBJ2-5; 8 bases agree with TRBD1. The CDR3 extends 3 residues past the end of the read, so its final part is completed from the germline J gene. The CDR3 has 14 amino acids. J lost 3 bases, V lost 0 bases, and 3 bases had no gene match. Germline V lookup: CDR1 DFQATT, CDR2 SNEGSKA (reference sequence).

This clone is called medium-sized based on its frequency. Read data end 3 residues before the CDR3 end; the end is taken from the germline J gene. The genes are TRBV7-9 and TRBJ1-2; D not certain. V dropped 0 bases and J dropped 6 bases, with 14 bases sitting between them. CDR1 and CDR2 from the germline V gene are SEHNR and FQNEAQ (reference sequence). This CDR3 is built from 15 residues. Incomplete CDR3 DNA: TGTGCCAGCAGCTTAGCCCTGGGTCAACAGAATGGC. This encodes CASSLALGQQNG. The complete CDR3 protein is CASSLALGQQNGYTF.

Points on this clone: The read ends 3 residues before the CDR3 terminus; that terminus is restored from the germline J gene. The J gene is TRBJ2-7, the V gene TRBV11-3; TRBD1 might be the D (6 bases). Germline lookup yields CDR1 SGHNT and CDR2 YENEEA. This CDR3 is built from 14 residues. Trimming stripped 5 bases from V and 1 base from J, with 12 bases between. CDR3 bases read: TGTGCCAGCAGCCTATCCAGGGGATCCTACGAG. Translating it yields CASSLSRGSYE. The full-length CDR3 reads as CASSLSRGSYEQYF.

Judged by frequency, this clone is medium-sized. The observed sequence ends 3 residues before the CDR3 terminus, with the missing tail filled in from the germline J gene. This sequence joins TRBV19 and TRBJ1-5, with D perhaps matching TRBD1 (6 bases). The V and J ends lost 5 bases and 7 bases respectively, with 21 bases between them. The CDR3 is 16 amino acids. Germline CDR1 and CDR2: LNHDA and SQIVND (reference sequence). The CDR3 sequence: CASSGRRRGGEQPQHF. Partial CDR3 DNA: TGTGCCAGTAGTGGCCGGAGAAGAGGGGGGGAGCAGCCC.

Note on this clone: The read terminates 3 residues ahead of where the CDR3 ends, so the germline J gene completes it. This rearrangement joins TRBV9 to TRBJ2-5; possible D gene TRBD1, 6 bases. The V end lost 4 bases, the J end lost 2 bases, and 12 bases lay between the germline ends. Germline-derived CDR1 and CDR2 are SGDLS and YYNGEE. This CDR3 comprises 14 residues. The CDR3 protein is CASSFQGWQETQYF. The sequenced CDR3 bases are TGTGCCAGCAGCTTTCAGGGGTGGCAAGAGACC.

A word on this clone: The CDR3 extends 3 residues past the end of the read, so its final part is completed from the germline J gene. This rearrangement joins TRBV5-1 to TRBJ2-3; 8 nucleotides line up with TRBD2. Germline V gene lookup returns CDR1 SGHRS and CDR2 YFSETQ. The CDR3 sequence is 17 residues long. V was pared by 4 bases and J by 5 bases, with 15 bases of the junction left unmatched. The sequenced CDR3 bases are TGCGCCAGCAGCCCTTCCCCTCCAGCGGGAGTTAAAGATACG. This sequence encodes CASSPSPPAGVKDT. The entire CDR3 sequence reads CASSPSPPAGVKDTQYF. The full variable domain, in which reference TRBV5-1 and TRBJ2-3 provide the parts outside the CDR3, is KAGVTQTPRYLIKTRGQQVTLSCSPISGHRSVSWYQQTPGQGLQFLFEYFSETQRNKGNFPGRFSGRQFSNSRSEMNVSTLELGDSALYLCASSPSPPAGVKDTQYFGPGTRLTVL.

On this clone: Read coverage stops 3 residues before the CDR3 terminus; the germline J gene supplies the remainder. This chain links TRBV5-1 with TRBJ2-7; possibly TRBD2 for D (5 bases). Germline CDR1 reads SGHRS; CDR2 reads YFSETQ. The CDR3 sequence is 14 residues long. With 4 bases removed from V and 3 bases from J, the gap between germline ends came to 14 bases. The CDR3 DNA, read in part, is TGCGCCAGCAGCCCCACACTAGGTGACTACGAG. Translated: CASSPTLGDYE. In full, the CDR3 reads CASSPTLGDYEQYF.

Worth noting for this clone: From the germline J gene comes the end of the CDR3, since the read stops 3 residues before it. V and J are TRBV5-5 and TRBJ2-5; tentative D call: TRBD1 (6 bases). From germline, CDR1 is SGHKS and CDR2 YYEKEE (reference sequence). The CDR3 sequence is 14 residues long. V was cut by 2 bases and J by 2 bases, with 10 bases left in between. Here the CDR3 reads CASSLRTEQETQYF. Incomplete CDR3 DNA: TGTGCCAGCAGCTTACGGACAGAGCAAGAGACC.

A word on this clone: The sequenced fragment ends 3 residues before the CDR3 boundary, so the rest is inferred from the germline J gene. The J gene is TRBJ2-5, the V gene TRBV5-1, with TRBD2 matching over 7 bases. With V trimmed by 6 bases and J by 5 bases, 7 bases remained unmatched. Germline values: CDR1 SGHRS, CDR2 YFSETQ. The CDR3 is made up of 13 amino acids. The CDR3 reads CASTPGEGETQYF. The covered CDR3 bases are TGCGCCAGCACCCCGGGGGAGGGTGAGACC.

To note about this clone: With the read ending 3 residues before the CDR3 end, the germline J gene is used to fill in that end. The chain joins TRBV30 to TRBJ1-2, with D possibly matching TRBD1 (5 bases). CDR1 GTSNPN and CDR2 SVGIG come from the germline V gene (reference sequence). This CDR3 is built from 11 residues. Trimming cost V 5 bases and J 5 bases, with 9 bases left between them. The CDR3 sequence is CAWAAGYGYTF. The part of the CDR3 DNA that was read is TGTGCCTGGGCGGCAGGGTATGGC.

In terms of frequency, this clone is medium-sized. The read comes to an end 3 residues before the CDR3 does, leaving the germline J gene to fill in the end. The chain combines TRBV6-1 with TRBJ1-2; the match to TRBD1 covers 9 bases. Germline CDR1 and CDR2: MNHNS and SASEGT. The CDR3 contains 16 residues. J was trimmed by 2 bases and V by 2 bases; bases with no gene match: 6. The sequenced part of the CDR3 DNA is TGTGCCAGCAGTGAATCCCCCGGACAGGGGAACTATGGC. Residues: CASSESPGQGNYG. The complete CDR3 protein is CASSESPGQGNYGYTF.

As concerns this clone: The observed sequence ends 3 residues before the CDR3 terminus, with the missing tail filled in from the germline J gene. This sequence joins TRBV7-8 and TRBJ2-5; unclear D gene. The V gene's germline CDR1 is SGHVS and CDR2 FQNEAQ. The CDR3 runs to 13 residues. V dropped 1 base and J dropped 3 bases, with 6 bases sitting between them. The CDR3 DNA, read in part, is TGTGCCAGCAGCTTAGGCCCAGAAGAGACC. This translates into CASSLGPEET. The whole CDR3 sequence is CASSLGPEETQYF.